What follows are 27 T cell receptor beta chains derived from one specimen sequenced in a study of shared clonotypes between healthy human individuals. Naive CD8 cells, CD45RO-negative and positively selected for CCR7, excluded terminally differentiated effector memory CD45RA+ cells. Clones were sequenced by immunoSEQ multiplex PCR, and TCRdb holds only the in-frame ones, with some missing. The sample yields approximately 2,000,000 clones, over 85% seen once. Specimen: naive CD8+ T cells from PBMCs. Receptors were obtained from a young man in good health. Some clones in this sample may be carry-over from other donors' samples.

The chain uses TRBV29-1 and TRBJ2-7; 9 positions match TRBD1. CDR1 and CDR2 from the germline V gene are SQVTM and ANQGSEA. The CDR3 is 13 residues long. With V trimmed by 7 bases and J by 2 bases, 6 bases remained unmatched. In DNA form, the CDR3 reads TGCAGCGCAGGGGGACAGGGCCCCTACGAGCAGTACTTC. Its translation: CSAGGQGPYEQYF.

The chain joins TRBV4-1 to TRBJ2-7; D gene ambiguous. Germline CDR1 reads MGHRA; CDR2 reads YSYEKL. The CDR3 has 14 amino acids. The V and J ends lost 1 base and 9 bases respectively, with 16 bases between them. The CDR3 bases are TGCGCCAGCAGCCAAGGACCAAGCTACGAAGGGCAGTACTTC. Residues: CASSQGPSYEGQYF.

The rearrangement joins TRBV9 to TRBJ1-1; TRBD1 is a possible D gene (6 bases). The V gene lost 3 bases and the J gene lost 6 bases, with 21 bases spanning the gap. CDR3 size: 16 residues. In germline, CDR1 is SGDLS, CDR2 YYNGEE. The DNA for the CDR3 is TGTGCCAGCAGCGGAGCACGAGGGGGGCCCCCGGCTGAAGCTTTCTTT. Translating it yields CASSGARGGPPAEAFF.

Comments on this clone: The sample carries other DNA sequences with the same CDR3. The rearrangement uses TRBV29-1 and TRBJ2-1, with TRBD1 as a possible D gene (6 bases). Germline V gene data show CDR1 as SQVTM and CDR2 as ANQGSEA. The CDR3 covers 12 residues. V was shortened by 6 bases and J by 4 bases, with 10 bases between the two germline ends. The CDR3 reads CSVVTGYNEQFF. In nucleotides, the CDR3 is TGCAGCGTGGTCACAGGGTACAATGAGCAGTTCTTC.

The CDR3 bases are TGTGCCAGCAGTGAGGAGACCCCTCTAAACACCGGGGAGCTGTTTTTT. Translated: CASSEETPLNTGELFF. V gene TRBV6-1 combines with J gene TRBJ2-2; D unresolved. Germline CDR1 is MNHNS and CDR2 is SASEGT. The CDR3 has 16 amino acids. V lost 3 bases and J lost 2, with 13 bases in between.

The chain has TRBV5-1 and TRBJ1-2, with 10 bases aligning to TRBD1. The CDR3 consists of 16 residues. In germline, CDR1 is SGHRS, CDR2 YFSETQ. Unmatched junction bases numbered 12, after V lost 5 bases and J lost 5 bases. The CDR3 DNA is TGCGCCAGCAGTTCTCAGACAGGGGGCGCACCGTATGGCTACACCTTC. Translating gives CASSSQTGGAPYGYTF.

J is TRBJ2-7 and V is TRBV11-2; D is undetermined. V lost 3 bases and J lost 0, with 18 bases in between. The germline V gene encodes CDR1 SGHAT and CDR2 FQNNGV. The CDR3 is 17 residues long. CDR3 DNA: TGTGCCAGCAGCTTCGACCGGGCCCGGCTTAGCTCCTACGAGCAGTACTTC. Encoded protein: CASSFDRARLSSYEQYF.

The chain is built from TRBV5-3 and TRBJ2-1; D is uncertain. TRBV5-3 is an ORF; its function is uncertain. Trimming left V 10 bases short and J 5 bases short, with 7 bases between. The CDR3 contains 10 residues. CDR3 nucleotides: TGTGCCGTCTTCCACAATGAGCAGTTCTTC. Amino acid sequence: CAVFHNEQFF.

This chain joins TRBV27 and TRBJ1-5; D possibly corresponds to TRBD1 (5 bases). The CDR3 totals 15 residues. CDR1 is MNHEY and CDR2 is SMNVEV in the germline V gene (reference sequence). V lost 1 base and J lost 6, with 13 bases in between. The CDR3 region is CASSLFGPRGQPQHF. CDR3 DNA: TGTGCCAGCAGTTTATTCGGCCCGAGGGGTCAGCCCCAGCATTTT.

This clone was counted only a few times. The rearrangement links TRBV19 to TRBJ1-5; the match to TRBD1 covers 7 bases. The ends lost 4 bases at V and 0 bases at J; junction bases unmatched: 9. CDR1 LNHDA and CDR2 SQIVND come from the germline V gene (reference sequence). This CDR3 has 17 residues. This chain's CDR3 is CASSNRTGGYSNQPQHF. In nucleotides, the CDR3 is TGTGCCAGTAGTAACCGGACAGGCGGGTATAGCAATCAGCCCCAGCATTTT.

The chain carries TRBV28 and TRBJ2-5; D is possibly TRBD1 or TRBD2 (5 bases each). CDR3 length: 15 amino acids. V was cut by 9 bases and J by 5 bases, with 22 bases left in between. Germline CDR1 is MDHEN and CDR2 is SYDVKM. The DNA of the CDR3 is TGTGCCAGTATGGGGGTTCTCTACCTTGGGGAGACCCAGTACTTC. This translates into CASMGVLYLGETQYF.

V gene TRBV30 combines with J gene TRBJ2-7; 7 bases fit TRBD2. With V trimmed by 4 bases and J by 7 bases, 16 bases remained unmatched. CDR1 GTSNPN and CDR2 SVGIG come from the germline V gene (reference sequence). The CDR3 loop spans 15 amino acids. CDR3 bases: TGTGCCTGGACCATCACTAGGGGAGGGCCGTGGGAGCAGTACTTC. Encoded protein: CAWTITRGGPWEQYF.

The V and J genes are TRBV19 and TRBJ2-1; TRBD1 agrees at 10 bases. CDR1 and CDR2 from the germline V gene are LNHDA and SQIVND (reference sequence). The V segment lost 5 bases and the J segment 6 bases; nucleotides outside the gene matches: 7. There are 15 residues in the CDR3. Here the CDR3 DNA reads TGTGCCAGTAGTTCCCGGACAGGGGGTTTCAATGAGCAGTTCTTC. Translated: CASSSRTGGFNEQFF.

V and J are TRBV19 and TRBJ2-4; tentatively, D is TRBD1 (7 bases). V was shortened by 8 bases and J by 7 bases, with 21 bases between the two germline ends. This CDR3 is 15 amino acids long. Germline V gives CDR1 LNHDA, CDR2 SQIVND (reference sequence). The CDR3 bases are TGTGCCAGTGTTGGAGGGGCCCCCAGGGGGAACATTCAGTACTTC. This sequence encodes CASVGGAPRGNIQYF. The variable domain in full, with the rest retrieved from reference TRBV19 and TRBJ2-4, is DGGITQSPKYLFRKEGQNVTLSCEQNLNHDAMYWYRQDPGQGLRLIYYSQIVNDFQKGDIAEGYSVSREKKESFPLTVTSAQKNPTAFYLCASVGGAPRGNIQYFGAGTRLSVL.

This clone was observed once. Other DNA sequences in this specimen translate into the identical CDR3. As DNA, the CDR3 is TGTGCCAGCAGCGTAGGGGGCGGGGACTACGAGCAGTACTTC. Its translation: CASSVGGGDYEQYF. V usage is TRBV9 and J usage is TRBJ2-7; possibly TRBD2 for D (6 bases). The length of the CDR3 is 14 residues. The V gene's germline CDR1 is SGDLS and CDR2 YYNGEE. The V gene lost 0 bases and the J gene lost 3 bases, with 10 bases spanning the gap.

This clone was observed once. The chain couples TRBV6-6 to TRBJ1-5; 9 positions agree with TRBD1. With 0 bases clipped from V and 11 bases from J, the junction kept 8 bases outside the gene matches. The CDR3 is made up of 15 amino acids. Germline lookup yields CDR1 MNHNY and CDR2 SVGAGI (reference sequence). The CDR3 bases are TGTGCCAGCAGTTACTCTACACAGGGGGCGTATGCCCAGCATTTT. This codes for CASSYSTQGAYAQHF.

The gene calls are TRBV14 and TRBJ1-4; no definite D call. The CDR3 covers 17 residues. CDR1 is SGHDN and CDR2 is FVKESK in the germline V gene. The germline V and J ends were trimmed by 3 bases and 4 bases, with 18 bases remaining between them. Here the CDR3 reads CASSQGPRAAFNEKLFF. In nucleotides, the CDR3 is TGTGCCAGCAGCCAGGGCCCGCGGGCGGCCTTTAATGAAAAACTGTTTTTT.

J is TRBJ1-5 and V is TRBV6-6, with 10 bases fitting TRBD1. The CDR3 loop spans 14 amino acids. Looked up from germline, CDR1 is MNHNY and CDR2 is SVGAGI (reference sequence). J gave up 7 bases and V 6 bases, and 6 bases lay outside the gene matches. The DNA for the CDR3 is TGTGCCAGCAGCCTGGGACAGGGGATCCAGCCCCAGCATTTT. It codes for CASSLGQGIQPQHF.

This clone has only one observation. The chain couples TRBV2 to TRBJ2-5; 10 nucleotides align to TRBD1. The CDR3 spans 14 residues. Germline lookup yields CDR1 SNHLY and CDR2 FYNNEI. With 6 bases clipped from V and 3 bases from J, the junction kept 4 bases outside the gene matches. The CDR3 protein is CASRATGGEETQYF. CDR3 coding DNA: TGTGCCAGCAGGGCGACAGGGGGCGAAGAGACCCAGTACTTC.

The chain carries TRBV7-8 and TRBJ2-7, with a possible D match to TRBD2 (6 bases). V shed 6 bases and J shed 7 bases, with 13 bases lying between them. CDR1 and CDR2 (germline): SGHVS, FQNEAQ. The length of the CDR3 is 12 residues. The CDR3 loop reads CASSGGPGEQYF. Written as DNA, the CDR3 is TGTGCCAGCAGTGGAGGGCCGGGAGAGCAGTACTTC.

This CDR3 is CASSQGTGISSPLHF. In DNA form, the CDR3 reads TGCGCCAGCAGCCAAGGGACAGGGATATCTTCACCCCTCCACTTT. V and J are TRBV4-1 and TRBJ1-6; 8 positions match TRBD1. This CDR3 spans 15 amino acids. The V segment lost 1 base and the J segment 9 bases; nucleotides outside the gene matches: 5. CDR1 MGHRA and CDR2 YSYEKL come from the germline V gene.

The rearrangement links TRBV1 to TRBJ2-3; the D call TRBD2 from the table was never checked on the DNA. TRBV1 is annotated as a pseudogene. The CDR3 consists of 23 residues. The CDR3 loop reads CTSSQVGPERAGGVQTHTDTQYF. The CDR3 DNA follows: TGCACCAGCAGCCAAGTCGGCCCGGAACGAGCGGGAGGTGTTCAGACACACACAGATACGCAGTATTTT.

The chain is built from TRBV7-2 and TRBJ2-1; TRBD2 aligns across 11 bases. Germline CDR1 reads SGHTA; CDR2 reads FQGNSA. There are 14 residues in the CDR3. With V trimmed by 3 bases and J by 6 bases, 1 base remained unmatched. The CDR3 nucleotides read TGTGCCAGCAGCTTTAGCGGGAGGGCCAATGAGCAGTTCTTC. Its translation: CASSFSGRANEQFF.

This chain links TRBV5-5 with TRBJ2-7; perhaps TRBD1 as D (5 bases). CDR3 size: 14 residues. Trimming stripped 2 bases from V and 0 bases from J, with 9 bases between. CDR1 SGHKS and CDR2 YYEKEE come from the germline V gene (reference sequence). CDR3 bases: TGTGCCAGCAGCTTATATGACAGCTCCTACGAGCAGTACTTC. It specifies CASSLYDSSYEQYF. The whole variable domain, remainder taken from reference TRBV5-5 and TRBJ2-7, is DAGVTQSPTHLIKTRGQQVTLRCSPISGHKSVSWYQQVLGQGPQFIFQYYEKEERGRGNFPDRFSARQFPNYSSELNVNALLLGDSALYLCASSLYDSSYEQYFGPGTRLTVT.

This chain links TRBV27 with TRBJ2-3, with D unresolved. Germline V gene data show CDR1 as MNHEY and CDR2 as SMNVEV (reference sequence). V was pared by 4 bases and J by 4 bases, with 3 bases between. CDR3 size: 11 residues. The CDR3 loop is CASSYSDTQYF. The CDR3 DNA reads as TGTGCCAGCAGTTACTCAGATACGCAGTATTTT.

This clone was picked up one time. The V gene is TRBV27, the J gene TRBJ2-1; 7 bases align to TRBD2. The CDR3 has 14 amino acids. Germline trimming cut 2 bases from V and 6 bases from J; bases unmatched to any gene: 4. Germline-derived CDR1 and CDR2 are MNHEY and SMNVEV (reference sequence). CDR3 region: CASSLPGGRNEQFF. The CDR3 DNA reads as TGTGCCAGCAGTTTACCGGGGGGACGCAATGAGCAGTTCTTC.

The chain recombines TRBV6-1 with TRBJ2-7, with D maybe TRBD1 (6 bases). The germline gives CDR1 MNHNS, CDR2 SASEGT. The length of the CDR3 is 15 residues. V was trimmed by 6 bases and J by 3 bases, leaving 18 bases between them. CDR3: CASRGVGGINYEQYF. As DNA, the CDR3 is TGTGCCAGCAGGGGGGTAGGGGGAATAAACTACGAGCAGTACTTC.